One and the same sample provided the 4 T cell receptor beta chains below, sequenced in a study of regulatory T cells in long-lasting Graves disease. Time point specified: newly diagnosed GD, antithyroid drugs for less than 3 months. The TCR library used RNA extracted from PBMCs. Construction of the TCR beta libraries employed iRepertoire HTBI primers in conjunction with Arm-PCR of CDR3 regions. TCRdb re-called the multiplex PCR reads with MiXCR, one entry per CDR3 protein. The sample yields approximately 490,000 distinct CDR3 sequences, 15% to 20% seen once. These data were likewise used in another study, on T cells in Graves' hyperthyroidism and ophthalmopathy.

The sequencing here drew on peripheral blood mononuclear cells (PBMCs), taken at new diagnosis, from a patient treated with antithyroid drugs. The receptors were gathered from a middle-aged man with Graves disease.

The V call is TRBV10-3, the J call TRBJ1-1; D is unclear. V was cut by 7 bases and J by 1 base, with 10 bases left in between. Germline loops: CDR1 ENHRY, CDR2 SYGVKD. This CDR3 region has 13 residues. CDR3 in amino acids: CAITATANTEAFF. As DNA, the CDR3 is TGTGCCATCACGGCCACAGCGAACACTGAAGCTTTCTTT.

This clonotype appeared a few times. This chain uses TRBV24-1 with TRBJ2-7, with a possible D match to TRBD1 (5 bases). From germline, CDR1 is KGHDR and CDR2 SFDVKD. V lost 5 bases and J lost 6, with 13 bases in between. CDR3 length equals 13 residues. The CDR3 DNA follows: TGTGCCACCAGTGCCCTAAGGGGAAGCGAGCAGTACTTC. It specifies CATSALRGSEQYF.

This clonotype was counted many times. The CDR3: CASSLAIGRGYEQYF. The CDR3 DNA is TGCGCCAGCAGCTTGGCCATTGGCAGGGGATACGAGCAGTACTTC. The rearrangement links TRBV5-1 to TRBJ2-7; a possible D gene is TRBD1 (6 bases). This CDR3 has 15 residues. Germline CDR1 is SGHRS and CDR2 is YFSETQ. The V end lost 0 bases, the J end lost 4 bases, and 14 bases lay between the germline ends.

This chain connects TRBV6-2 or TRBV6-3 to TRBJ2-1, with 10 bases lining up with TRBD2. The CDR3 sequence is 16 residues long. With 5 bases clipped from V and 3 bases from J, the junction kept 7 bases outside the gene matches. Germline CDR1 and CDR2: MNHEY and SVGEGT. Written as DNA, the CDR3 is TGTGCCAGCAGTGAAAGCGGGAGGGCCTACTACAATGAGCAGTTCTTC. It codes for CASSESGRAYYNEQFF.